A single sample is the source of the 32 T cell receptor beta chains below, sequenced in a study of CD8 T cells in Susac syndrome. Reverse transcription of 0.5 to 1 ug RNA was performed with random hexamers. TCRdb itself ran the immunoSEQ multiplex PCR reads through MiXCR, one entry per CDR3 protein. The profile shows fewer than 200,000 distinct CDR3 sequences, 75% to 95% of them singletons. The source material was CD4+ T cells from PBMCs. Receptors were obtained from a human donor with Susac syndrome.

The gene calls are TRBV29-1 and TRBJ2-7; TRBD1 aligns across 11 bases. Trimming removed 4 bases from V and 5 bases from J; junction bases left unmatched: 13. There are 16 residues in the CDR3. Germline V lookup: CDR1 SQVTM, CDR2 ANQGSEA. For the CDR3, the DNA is TGCAGCGTTGGGTTGTACCAGGACAGGGGGCTTAACGAGCAGTACTTC. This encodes CSVGLYQDRGLNEQYF.

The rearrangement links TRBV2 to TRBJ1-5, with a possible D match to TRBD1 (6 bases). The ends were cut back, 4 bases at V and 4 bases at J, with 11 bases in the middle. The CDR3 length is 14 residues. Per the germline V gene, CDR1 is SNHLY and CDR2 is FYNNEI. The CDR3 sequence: CASSVQGNNQPQHF. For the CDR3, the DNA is TGTGCCAGCAGTGTACAGGGTAATAATCAGCCCCAGCATTTT.

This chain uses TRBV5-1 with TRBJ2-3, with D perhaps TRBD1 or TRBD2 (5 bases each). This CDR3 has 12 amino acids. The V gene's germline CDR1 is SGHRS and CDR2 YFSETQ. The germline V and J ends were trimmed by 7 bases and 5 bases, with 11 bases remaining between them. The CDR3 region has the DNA TGCGCCAGCGGCCAGAGGGGAGATACGCAGTATTTT. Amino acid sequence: CASGQRGDTQYF.

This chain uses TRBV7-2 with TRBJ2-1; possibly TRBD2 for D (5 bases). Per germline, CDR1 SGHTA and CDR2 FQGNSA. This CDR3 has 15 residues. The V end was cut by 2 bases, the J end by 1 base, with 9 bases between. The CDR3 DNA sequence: TGTGCCAGCAGCTTAACTCGGGAATCCTACAATGAGCAGTTCTTC. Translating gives CASSLTRESYNEQFF. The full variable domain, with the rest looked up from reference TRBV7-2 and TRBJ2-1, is GAGVSQSPSNKVTEKGKDVELRCDPISGHTALYWYRQSLGQGLEFLIYFQGNSAPDKSGLPSDRFSAERTGGSVSTLTIQRTQQEDSAVYLCASSLTRESYNEQFFGPGTRLTVL.

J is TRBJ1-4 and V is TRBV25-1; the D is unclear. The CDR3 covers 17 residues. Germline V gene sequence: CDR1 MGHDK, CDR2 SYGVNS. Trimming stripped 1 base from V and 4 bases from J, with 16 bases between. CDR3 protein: CASSESALAELNEKLFF. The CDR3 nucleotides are TGTGCCAGCAGTGAATCCGCGTTGGCAGAACTTAATGAAAAACTGTTTTTT.

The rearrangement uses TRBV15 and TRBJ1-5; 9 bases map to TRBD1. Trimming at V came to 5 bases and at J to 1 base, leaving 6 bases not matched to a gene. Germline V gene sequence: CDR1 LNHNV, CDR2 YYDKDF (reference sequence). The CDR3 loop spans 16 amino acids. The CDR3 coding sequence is TGTGCCACCAGCTTCCGGACAGGGGCGAGCAATCAGCCCCAGCATTTT. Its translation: CATSFRTGASNQPQHF.

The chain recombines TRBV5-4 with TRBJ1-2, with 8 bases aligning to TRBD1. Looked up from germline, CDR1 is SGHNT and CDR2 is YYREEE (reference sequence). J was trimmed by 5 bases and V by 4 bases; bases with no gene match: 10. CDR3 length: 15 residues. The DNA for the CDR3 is TGTGCCAGCAGCCCCTCAAATACAGGGGGGTATGGCTACACCTTC. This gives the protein CASSPSNTGGYGYTF.

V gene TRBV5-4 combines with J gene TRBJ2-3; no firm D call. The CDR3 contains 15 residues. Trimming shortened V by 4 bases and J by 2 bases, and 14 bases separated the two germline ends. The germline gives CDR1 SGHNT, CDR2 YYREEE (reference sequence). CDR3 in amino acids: CASSPGPTPTDTQYF. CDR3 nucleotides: TGTGCCAGCAGCCCCGGACCGACTCCCACAGATACGCAGTATTTT.

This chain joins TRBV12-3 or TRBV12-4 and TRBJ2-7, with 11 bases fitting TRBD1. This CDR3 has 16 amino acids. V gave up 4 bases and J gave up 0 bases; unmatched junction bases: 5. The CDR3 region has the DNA TGTGCCAGCAGTTCCCCGGGACAGGGGGGCTCCTACGAGCAGTACTTC. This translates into CASSSPGQGGSYEQYF.

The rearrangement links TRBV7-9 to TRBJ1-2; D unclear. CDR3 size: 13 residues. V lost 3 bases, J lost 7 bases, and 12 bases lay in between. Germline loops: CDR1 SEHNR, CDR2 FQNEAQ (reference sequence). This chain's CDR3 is CASSLEGKAGYTF. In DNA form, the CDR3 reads TGTGCCAGCAGCTTGGAGGGAAAAGCTGGCTACACCTTC.

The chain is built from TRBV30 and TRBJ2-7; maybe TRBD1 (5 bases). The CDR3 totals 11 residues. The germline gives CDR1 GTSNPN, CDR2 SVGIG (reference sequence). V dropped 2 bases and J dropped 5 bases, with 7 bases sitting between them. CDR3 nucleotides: TGTGCCTGGAGTTCCAGGGACGAGCAGTACTTC. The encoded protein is CAWSSRDEQYF.

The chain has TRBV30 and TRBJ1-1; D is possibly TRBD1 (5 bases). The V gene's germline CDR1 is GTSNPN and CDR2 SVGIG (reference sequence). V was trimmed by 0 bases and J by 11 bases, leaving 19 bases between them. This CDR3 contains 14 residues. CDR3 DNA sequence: TGTGCCTGGAGTGTAAAAGGTGCACCGGGGGTTGCTTTCTTT. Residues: CAWSVKGAPGVAFF.

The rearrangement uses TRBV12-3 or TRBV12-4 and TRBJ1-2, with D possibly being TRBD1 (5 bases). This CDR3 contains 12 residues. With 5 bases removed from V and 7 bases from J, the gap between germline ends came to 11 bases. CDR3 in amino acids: CASSQGISGYTF. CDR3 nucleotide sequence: TGTGCCAGCAGTCAGGGAATTAGTGGCTACACCTTC.

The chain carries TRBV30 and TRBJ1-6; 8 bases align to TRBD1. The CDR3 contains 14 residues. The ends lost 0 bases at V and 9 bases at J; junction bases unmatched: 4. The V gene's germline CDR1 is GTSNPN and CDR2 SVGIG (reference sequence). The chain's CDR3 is CAWSVRTGISPLHF. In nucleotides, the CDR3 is TGTGCCTGGAGTGTGAGGACAGGGATTTCACCCCTCCACTTT.

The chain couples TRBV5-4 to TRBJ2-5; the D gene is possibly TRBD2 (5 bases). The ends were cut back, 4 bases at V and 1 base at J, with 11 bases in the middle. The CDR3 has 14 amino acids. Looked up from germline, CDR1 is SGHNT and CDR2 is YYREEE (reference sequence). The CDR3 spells CASSLRTGQETQYF. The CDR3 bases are TGTGCCAGCAGCCTTAGGACTGGCCAAGAGACCCAGTACTTC. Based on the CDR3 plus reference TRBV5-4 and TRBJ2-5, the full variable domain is ETGVTQSPTHLIKTRGQQVTLRCSSQSGHNTVSWYQQALGQGPQFIFQYYREEENGRGNFPPRFSGLQFPNYSSELNVNALELDDSALYLCASSLRTGQETQYFGPGTRLLVL.

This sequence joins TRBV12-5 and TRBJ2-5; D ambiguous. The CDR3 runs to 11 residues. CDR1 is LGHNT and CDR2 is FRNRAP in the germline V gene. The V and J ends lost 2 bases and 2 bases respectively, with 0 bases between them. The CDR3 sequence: CASGLQETQYF. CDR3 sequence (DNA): TGTGCTAGTGGTTTGCAAGAGACCCAGTACTTC.

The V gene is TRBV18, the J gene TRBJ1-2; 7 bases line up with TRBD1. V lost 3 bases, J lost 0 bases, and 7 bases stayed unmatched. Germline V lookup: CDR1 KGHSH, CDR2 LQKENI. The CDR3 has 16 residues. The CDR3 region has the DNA TGTGCCAGCTCACCTTTCGGGACAGAAGCTAACTATGGCTACACCTTC. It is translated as CASSPFGTEANYGYTF.

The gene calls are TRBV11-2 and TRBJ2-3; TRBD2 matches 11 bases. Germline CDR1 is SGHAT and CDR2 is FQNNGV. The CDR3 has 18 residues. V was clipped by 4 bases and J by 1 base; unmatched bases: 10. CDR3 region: CASSSTGTSGWGTDTQYF. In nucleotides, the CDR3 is TGTGCCAGCAGCTCAACCGGGACTAGCGGATGGGGCACAGATACGCAGTATTTT.

The CDR3 is CSARDEGGVGNQPQHF. The CDR3 DNA is TGCAGTGCTAGAGATGAAGGGGGTGTTGGCAATCAGCCCCAGCATTTT. V usage is TRBV20-1 and J usage is TRBJ1-5; possibly TRBD1 for D (6 bases). The germline V and J ends were trimmed by 0 bases and 2 bases, with 14 bases remaining between them. Germline lookup yields CDR1 DFQATT and CDR2 SNEGSKA (reference sequence). CDR3 size: 16 residues.

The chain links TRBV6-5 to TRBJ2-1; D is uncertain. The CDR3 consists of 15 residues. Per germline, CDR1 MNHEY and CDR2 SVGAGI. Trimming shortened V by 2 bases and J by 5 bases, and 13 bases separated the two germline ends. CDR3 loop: CASSYTQARNNEQFF. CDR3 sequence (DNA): TGTGCCAGCAGTTACACCCAAGCGCGGAACAATGAGCAGTTCTTC.

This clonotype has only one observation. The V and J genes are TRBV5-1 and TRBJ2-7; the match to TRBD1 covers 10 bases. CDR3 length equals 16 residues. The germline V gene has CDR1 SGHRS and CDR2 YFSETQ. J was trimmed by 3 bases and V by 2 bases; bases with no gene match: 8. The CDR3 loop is CASSFTPGQGFYEQYF. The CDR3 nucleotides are TGCGCCAGCAGCTTTACACCGGGACAGGGGTTCTACGAGCAGTACTTC.

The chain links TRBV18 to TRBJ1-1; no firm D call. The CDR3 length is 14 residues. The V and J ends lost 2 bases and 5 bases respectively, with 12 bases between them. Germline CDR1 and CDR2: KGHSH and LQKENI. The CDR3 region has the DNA TGTGCCAGCTCACCAAGACGTCAGTCGACTGAAGCTTTCTTT. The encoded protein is CASSPRRQSTEAFF.

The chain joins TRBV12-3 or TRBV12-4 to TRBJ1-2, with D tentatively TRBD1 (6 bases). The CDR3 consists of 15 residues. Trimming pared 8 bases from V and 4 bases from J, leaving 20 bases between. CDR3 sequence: CASVWEGGLSYGYTF. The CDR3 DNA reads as TGTGCCAGCGTCTGGGAGGGGGGGCTGAGCTATGGCTACACCTTC.

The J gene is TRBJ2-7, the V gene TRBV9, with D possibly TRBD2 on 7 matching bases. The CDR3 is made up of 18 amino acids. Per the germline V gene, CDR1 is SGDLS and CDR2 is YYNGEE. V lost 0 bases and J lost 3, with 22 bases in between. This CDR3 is CASSVASGGGGVHYEQYF. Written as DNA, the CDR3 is TGTGCCAGCAGCGTAGCAAGTGGGGGAGGGGGAGTCCACTACGAGCAGTACTTC.

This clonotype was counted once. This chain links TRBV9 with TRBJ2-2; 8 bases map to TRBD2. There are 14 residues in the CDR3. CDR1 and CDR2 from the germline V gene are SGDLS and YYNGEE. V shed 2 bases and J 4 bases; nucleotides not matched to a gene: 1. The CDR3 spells CASSVAGGTGELFF. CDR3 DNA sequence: TGTGCCAGCAGCGTCGCGGGGGGCACCGGGGAGCTGTTTTTT.

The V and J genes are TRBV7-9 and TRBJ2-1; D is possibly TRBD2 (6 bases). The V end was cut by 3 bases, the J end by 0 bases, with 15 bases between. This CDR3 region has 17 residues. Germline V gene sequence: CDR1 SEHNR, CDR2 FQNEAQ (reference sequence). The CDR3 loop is CASSFSVGGSSYNEQFF. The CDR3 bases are TGTGCCAGCAGCTTTAGTGTTGGGGGGAGCTCCTACAATGAGCAGTTCTTC.

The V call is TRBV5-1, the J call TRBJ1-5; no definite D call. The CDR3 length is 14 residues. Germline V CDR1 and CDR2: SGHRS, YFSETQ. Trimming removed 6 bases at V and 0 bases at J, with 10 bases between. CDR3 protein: CASNEGYSNQPQHF. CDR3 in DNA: TGCGCCAGCAACGAGGGTTATAGCAATCAGCCCCAGCATTTT.

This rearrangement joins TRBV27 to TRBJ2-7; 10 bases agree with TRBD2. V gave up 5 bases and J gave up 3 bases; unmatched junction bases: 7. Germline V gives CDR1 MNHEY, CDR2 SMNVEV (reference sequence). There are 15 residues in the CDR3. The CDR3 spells CASSPLKRGGYEQYF. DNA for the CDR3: TGTGCCAGCAGTCCGCTGAAGCGGGGGGGCTACGAGCAGTACTTC.

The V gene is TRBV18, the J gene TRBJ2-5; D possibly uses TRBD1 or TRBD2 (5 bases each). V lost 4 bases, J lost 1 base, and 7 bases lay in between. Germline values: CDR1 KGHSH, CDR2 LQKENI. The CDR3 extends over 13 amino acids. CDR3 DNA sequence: TGTGCCAGCTCACGGGGGATCCAAGAGACCCAGTACTTC. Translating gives CASSRGIQETQYF. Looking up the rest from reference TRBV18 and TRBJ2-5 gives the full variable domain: NAGVMQNPRHLVRRRGQEARLRCSPMKGHSHVYWYRQLPEEGLKFMVYLQKENIIDESGMPKERFSAEFPKEGPSILRIQQVVRGDSAAYFCASSRGIQETQYFGPGTRLLVL.

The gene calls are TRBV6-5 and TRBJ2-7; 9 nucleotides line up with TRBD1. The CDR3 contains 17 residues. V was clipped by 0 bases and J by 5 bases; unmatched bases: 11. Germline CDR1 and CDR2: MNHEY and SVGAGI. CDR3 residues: CASSYSSFGQGIHEQYF. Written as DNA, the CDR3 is TGTGCCAGCAGTTACTCGTCTTTCGGACAGGGGATACACGAGCAGTACTTC.

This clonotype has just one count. The CDR3 loop is CASSERQVKRQIGNTEAFF. In nucleotides, the CDR3 is TGTGCCAGCAGCGAGCGGCAGGTTAAACGCCAGATCGGGAACACTGAAGCTTTCTTT. This chain joins TRBV2 and TRBJ1-1; D unclear. In germline, CDR1 is SNHLY, CDR2 FYNNEI. There are 19 residues in the CDR3. Trimming pared 6 bases from V and 1 base from J, leaving 27 bases between.

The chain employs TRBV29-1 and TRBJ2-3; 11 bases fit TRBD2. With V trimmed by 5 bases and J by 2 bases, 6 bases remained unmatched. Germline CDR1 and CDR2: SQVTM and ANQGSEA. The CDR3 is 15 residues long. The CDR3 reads CSVPSGRPFTDTQYF. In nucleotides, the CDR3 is TGCAGCGTTCCTAGCGGGAGGCCGTTCACAGATACGCAGTATTTT.